These T cell receptor beta chains were read from a single sample in a study of T cell changes during pregnancy in multiple sclerosis. The data were produced by immunoSEQ multiplex PCR, yet TCRdb's version contains in-frame clones alone and is incomplete. Counted here are around 40,000 clones, approximately 94% occurring once; the ten biggest clones make up roughly 0.67%. The sequenced sample was CD4+ T cells from peripheral blood mononuclear cells, obtained in the third trimester of pregnancy. These receptor sequences come from a female donor with multiple sclerosis, enrolled in a pregnancy study. The CDR3 runs from the conserved cysteine through the conserved F or W. D genes are given only for firm matches. Size is stated for part of the rows, as once, few or many counts, or as a class when the clone is expanded.

D | J | V | size | DNA | CDR3
TRBD1 | TRBJ2-7 | TRBV18 | . | TGTGCCAGTGGGACAGGGAGCTCCTACGAGCAGTACTTC | CASGTGSSYEQYF
. | TRBJ1-2 | TRBV27 | . | TGTGCCAGCAGTAGCTTCATTGGACACCGTAATGGCTACACCTTC | CASSSFIGHRNGYTF
. | TRBJ1-2 | TRBV6-6 | . | TGTGCCAGCTCTAAGGGACAATCGGGCTACACCTTC | CASSKGQSGYTF
TRBD1 | TRBJ1-2 | TRBV5-1 | . | TGCGCCAGCAGGTCCGGGACAGACTATGGCTACACCTTC | CASRSGTDYGYTF
. | TRBJ2-7 | TRBV5-5 | . | TGTGCCAGCAGCCCTTCGTTCGGGACTTCCTACGAGCAGTACTTC | CASSPSFGTSYEQYF
. | TRBJ1-1 | TRBV29-1 | . | TGCAGCGCCGCTAGGGTAGGGGCCACTGAAGCTTTCTTT | CSAARVGATEAFF
TRBD1 | TRBJ1-3 | TRBV27 | . | TGTGCCAGCAGACGAGACAGGGGAGGAAACACCATATATTTT | CASRRDRGGNTIYF
TRBD2 | TRBJ2-1 | TRBV5-1 | . | TGCGCCAGCAGCCCGACTAGCGGGGTCGCTGAGCAGTTCTTC | CASSPTSGVAEQFF
. | TRBJ1-2 | TRBV30 | . | TGTGCCTGGAGTCTGCAGGACTATGGCTACACCTTC | CAWSLQDYGYTF
. | TRBJ1-5 | TRBV7-9 | . | TGTGCCAGCAGCTCCTCCCGGACAGCTTATAGCAATCAGCCCCAGCATTTT | CASSSSRTAYSNQPQHF
. | TRBJ2-3 | TRBV30 | . | TGTGCCTGGAGTCAGGCTAGCGGCACAGATACGCAGTATTTT | CAWSQASGTDTQYF
TRBD1 | TRBJ2-1 | TRBV15 | . | TGTGCCACCAGCAGAAACCCCGGGGGACAGGGGGCGCACGGGCAGTTCTTC | CATSRNPGGQGAHGQFF
. | TRBJ1-1 | TRBV5-1 | . | TGCGCCAGCAGCTTGGGGAGGAACACTGAAGCTTTCTTT | CASSLGRNTEAFF
. | TRBJ1-1 | TRBV18 | . | TGTGCCAGCTCACCAATTTCGGTGAACACTGAAGCTTTCTTT | CASSPISVNTEAFF
. | TRBJ2-2 | TRBV7-2 | . | TGTGCCAGCAGCCCTCGACAGTCCCACACCGGGGAGCTGTTTTTT | CASSPRQSHTGELFF
. | TRBJ2-1 | TRBV10-3 | . | TGTGCCATCAGTGCAGGTAGCGCCAAGAGCTCCTACAATGAGCAGTTCTTC | CAISAGSAKSSYNEQFF
TRBD2 | TRBJ2-1 | TRBV7-8 | . | TGTGCCAGCAGCTTGGCTAGCGGGGATTACAATGAGCAGTTCTTC | CASSLASGDYNEQFF
TRBD1 | TRBJ2-2 | TRBV9 | . | TGTGCCAGCAGCGTACAGGGGGCAGTGACCGGGGAGCTGTTTTTT | CASSVQGAVTGELFF
TRBD1 | TRBJ1-4 | TRBV29-1 | . | TGCAGCGCGACAGGGGGCCCAGGTGAAAAACTGTTTTTT | CSATGGPGEKLFF
. | TRBJ1-4 | TRBV2 | . | TGTGCGGAGGGGAGGACTAATGAAAAACTGTTTTTT | CAEGRTNEKLFF
TRBD1 | TRBJ2-1 | TRBV4-1 | . | TGCGCCAGCAGCCAAGAGCCAGGGGGCTCTCCATATGCTTCCTACAATGAGCAGTTCTTC | CASSQEPGGSPYASYNEQFF
. | TRBJ1-6 | TRBV28 | . | TGTGCCACCAATCCGGTTGCAAATTCACCCCTCCACTTT | CATNPVANSPLHF
. | TRBJ2-2 | TRBV7-2 | . | TGTGCCAGCAGCTCGATTACCAGGGGGGAGCTGTTTTTT | CASSSITRGELFF
. | TRBJ1-1 | TRBV15 | . | TGTGCCACCAGCAGAGATGCGGCAGCCGGGACTGAAGCTTTCTTT | CATSRDAAAGTEAFF
. | TRBJ1-5 | TRBV7-9 | . | TGTGCCAGCAGCTTAGATACAGGGACACAGCCCCAGCATTTT | CASSLDTGTQPQHF
TRBD2 | TRBJ2-2 | TRBV5-1 | few | TGCGCCAGCAGCAGACTAGCGGGGCCGCCTGCCGGGGAGCTGTTTTTT | CASSRLAGPPAGELFF
. | TRBJ1-1 | TRBV7-2 | . | TGTGCCAGCAGCTTGGTCGGAGTAGGCACTGAAGCTTTCTTT | CASSLVGVGTEAFF
. | TRBJ1-1 | TRBV5-1 | . | TGCGCCAGCAGCTTGGCACAGAAGAACACTGAAGCTTTCTTT | CASSLAQKNTEAFF
. | TRBJ2-3 | TRBV6-4 | . | TGTGCCAGCAGTGATGGACACCGCACAGATACGCAGTATTTT | CASSDGHRTDTQYF
. | TRBJ2-2 | TRBV9 | . | TGTGCCAGCAGCGCACGGGTAAACACCGGGGAGCTGTTTTTT | CASSARVNTGELFF
. | TRBJ2-7 | TRBV6-5 | . | TGTGCCAGCAGTCAACTAGGGGGTTTTGGCGAGCAGTACTTC | CASSQLGGFGEQYF
TRBD1 | TRBJ1-1 | TRBV9 | . | TGTGCCAGCAGCGTAGGACAGGGGGTATGGGACACTGAAGCTTTCTTT | CASSVGQGVWDTEAFF
. | TRBJ2-5 | TRBV19 | . | TGTGCCAGTAGTATAGTAGGAGCGGGCCAAGAGACCCAGTACTTC | CASSIVGAGQETQYF
. | TRBJ1-4 | TRBV4-3 | . | TGCGCCAGCAGCGTCGACGACAGGAGTGAAAAACTGTTTTTT | CASSVDDRSEKLFF
. | TRBJ2-3 | TRBV6-6 | . | TGTGCCAGCAGTTACTCTTCGTCTACTAGCACAGATACGCAGTATTTT | CASSYSSSTSTDTQYF
TRBD1 | TRBJ2-7 | TRBV19 | . | TGTGCCAGTAGTATGGGACAGGTCTCCTACGAGCAGTACTTC | CASSMGQVSYEQYF
TRBD1 | TRBJ2-3 | TRBV27 | . | TGTGCCAGCACCCTGGACAGGGCCACAGATACGCAGTATTTT | CASTLDRATDTQYF
TRBD1 | TRBJ2-7 | TRBV9 | . | TGTGCCAGCAGCGTAGGTCCTCAGGGGGCCTCCTACGAGCAGTACTTC | CASSVGPQGASYEQYF
. | TRBJ2-1 | TRBV29-1 | . | TGCAGCGTTGACGATTGGACTTACAATGAGCAGTTCTTC | CSVDDWTYNEQFF
. | TRBJ2-7 | TRBV5-1 | . | TGCGCCAGCAGCTTGTTTACCTCGACAGCGTTATCATACTCCTACGAGCAGTACTTC | CASSLFTSTALSYSYEQYF
TRBD1 | TRBJ1-2 | TRBV18 | . | TGTGCCAGCTCACCACAGGGACAGAACCCTTATGGCTACACCTTC | CASSPQGQNPYGYTF
. | TRBJ1-5 | TRBV5-1 | . | TGCGCCAGCAGGGCGACAGGTAATAGCAATCAGCCCCAGCATTTT | CASRATGNSNQPQHF
. | TRBJ1-1 | TRBV30 | few | TGTGCCTGGGATCAGGAGGCTGAAGCTTTCTTT | CAWDQEAEAFF
. | TRBJ2-2 | TRBV10-2 | . | TGCGCCAGCAGTGAGTCCCCCCGGGCAGCGGACACCGGGGAGCTGTTTTTT | CASSESPRAADTGELFF
TRBD2 | TRBJ2-1 | TRBV6-5 | . | TGTGCCAGCAGTTACTCGGGGAGGGCCCATGAGCAGTTCTTC | CASSYSGRAHEQFF
TRBD2 | TRBJ2-3 | TRBV29-1 | . | TGCAGCGCCGAGGGTCTAGCGGGAACGAAAGATACGCAGTATTTT | CSAEGLAGTKDTQYF
TRBD1 | TRBJ2-5 | TRBV5-1 | . | TGCGCCAGCAGCTTACAGGGGGCGGGGGAGACCCAGTACTTC | CASSLQGAGETQYF